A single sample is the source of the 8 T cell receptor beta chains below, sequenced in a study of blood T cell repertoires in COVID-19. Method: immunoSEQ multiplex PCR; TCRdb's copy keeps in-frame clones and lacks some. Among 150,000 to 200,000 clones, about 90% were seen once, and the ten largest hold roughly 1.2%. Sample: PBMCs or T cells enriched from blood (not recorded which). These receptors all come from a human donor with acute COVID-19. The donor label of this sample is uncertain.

CDR3 DNA sequence: TGTGCCAGCAGCGGGACTAGCGGGGGGTTCACAGATACGCAGTATTTT. Translated, it gives CASSGTSGGFTDTQYF. This chain connects TRBV7-9 to TRBJ2-3; 15 bases line up with TRBD2. The V and J ends lost 5 bases and 2 bases, in that order; junction bases with no gene match: 2. This CDR3 region has 16 residues. Germline V lookup: CDR1 SEHNR, CDR2 FQNEAQ (reference sequence).

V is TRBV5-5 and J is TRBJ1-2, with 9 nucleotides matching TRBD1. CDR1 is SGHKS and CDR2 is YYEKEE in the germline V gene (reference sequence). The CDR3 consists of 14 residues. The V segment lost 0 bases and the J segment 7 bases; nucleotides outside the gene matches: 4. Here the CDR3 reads CASSLAGTGPGYTF. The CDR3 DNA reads TGTGCCAGCAGCTTGGCCGGGACAGGGCCTGGCTACACCTTC.

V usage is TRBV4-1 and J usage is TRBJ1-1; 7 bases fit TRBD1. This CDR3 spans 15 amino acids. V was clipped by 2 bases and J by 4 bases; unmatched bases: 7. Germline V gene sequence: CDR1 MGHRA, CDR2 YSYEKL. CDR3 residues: CASSQPSPGGTEAFF. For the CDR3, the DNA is TGCGCCAGCAGCCAACCATCTCCAGGGGGCACTGAAGCTTTCTTT.

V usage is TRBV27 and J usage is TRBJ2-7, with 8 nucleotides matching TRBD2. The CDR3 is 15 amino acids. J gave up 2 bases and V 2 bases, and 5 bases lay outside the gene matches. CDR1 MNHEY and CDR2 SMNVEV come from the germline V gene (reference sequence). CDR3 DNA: TGTGCCAGCAGTTTAGGGGAGCGGGGGCCCTACGAGCAGTACTTC. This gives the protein CASSLGERGPYEQYF.

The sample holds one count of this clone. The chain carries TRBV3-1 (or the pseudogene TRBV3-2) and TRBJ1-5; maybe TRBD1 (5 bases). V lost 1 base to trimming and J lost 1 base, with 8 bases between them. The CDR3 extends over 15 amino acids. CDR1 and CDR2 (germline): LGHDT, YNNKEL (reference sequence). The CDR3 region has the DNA TGTGCCAGCAGCCAAGGCGGGGGGAGCAATCAGCCCCAGCATTTT. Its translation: CASSQGGGSNQPQHF.

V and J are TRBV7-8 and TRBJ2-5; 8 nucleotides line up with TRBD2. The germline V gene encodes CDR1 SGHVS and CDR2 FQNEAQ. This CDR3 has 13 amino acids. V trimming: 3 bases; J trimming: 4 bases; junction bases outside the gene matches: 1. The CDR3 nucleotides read TGTGCCAGCAGCTTCGGGGGGGGAGAGACCCAGTACTTC. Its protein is CASSFGGGETQYF. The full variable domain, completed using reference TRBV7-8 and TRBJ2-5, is GAGVSQSPRYKVAKRGQDVALRCDPISGHVSLFWYQQALGQGPEFLTYFQNEAQLDKSGLPSDRFFAERPEGSVSTLKIQRTQQEDSAVYLCASSFGGGETQYFGPGTRLLVL.

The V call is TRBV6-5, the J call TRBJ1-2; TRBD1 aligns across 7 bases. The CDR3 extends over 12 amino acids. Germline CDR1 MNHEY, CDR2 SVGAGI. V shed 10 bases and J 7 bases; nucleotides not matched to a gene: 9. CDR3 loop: CATQGEVGGYTF. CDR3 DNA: TGTGCCACGCAGGGGGAAGTGGGTGGCTACACCTTC.

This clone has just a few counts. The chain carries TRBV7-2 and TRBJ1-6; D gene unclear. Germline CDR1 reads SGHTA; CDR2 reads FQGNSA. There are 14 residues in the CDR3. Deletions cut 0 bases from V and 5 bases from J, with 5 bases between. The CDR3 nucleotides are TGTGCCAGCAGCTTAGCCACAGATAATTCACCCCTCCACTTT. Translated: CASSLATDNSPLHF.